This T cell receptor beta chain was identified in a study of cytomegalovirus exposure and HLA in healthy donors. Study overall: When 350 to 500 donors were genotyped, more than 70% of them were found to fall in the Caucasian-associated ancestry cluster.

CDR1 is MDHEN and CDR2 is SYDVKM in the germline V gene. The CDR3 runs 11 residues. The V gene lost 6 bases and the J gene lost 4 bases, with 7 bases spanning the gap. Both 60 Vbeta primers and 13 Jbeta primers went into the PCR. Clones were sequenced by immunoSEQ multiplex PCR, and TCRdb holds only the in-frame ones, with some missing. Altogether roughly 200,000 clones are present, approximately 85% being singletons, with the ten largest covering less than 2.5%. Study outcomes and limitations: TCR beta chain V- and J-gene trimming was linked, in a later analysis, to a missense variant in DCLRE1C. The study recorded about 150 TCR beta chains that were cytomegalovirus-associated. The study found most TCR sequences rare, yet found some public TCRs in many donors.

With regard to this clone: The antigen is undetermined. The same CDR3 is also encoded by other DNA sequences in this sample.

This chain joins TRBV28 and TRBJ2-7, with D unresolved. Sequenced material: PBMCs. The TCR sequence derives from a woman in her forties or fifties in good health and CMV-seronegative. CDR3 protein: CASSLTYEQYF. The CDR3 DNA is TGTGCCAGCAGCCTTACTTACGAGCAGTACTTC.